This TCR beta chain was found in a study of vaccination effects on CD4 cells after COVID-19. The overall study: Samples collected post-vaccine were obtained a median of 72 days after the second dose. Study-level findings and limits: In the late period after vaccination, infection- and vaccine-induced clones contracted markedly. Only a single clone (1 of 255 vaccine-induced clones in healthy vaccinees) cross-reacted with common cold coronaviruses.

A remark on this clone: The antigen is unknown.

In the ViraFEST assay, antigen-specific CD4+ clonotypes were identified by expansion after peptide-pool stimulation. CD4+ T cells were isolated after around ten days of culture. Either the BNT162b2 or mRNA-1273 vaccine was given to participants in two doses. Previously uninfected by SARS-CoV-2, the vaccine recipients also showed negative nucleocapsid antibodies. This CDR3 spans 15 amino acids. V lost 5 bases and J lost 3, with 16 bases in between. From germline, CDR1 is SGHVS and CDR2 FQNEAQ. Sequenced by immunoSEQ multiplex PCR; TCRdb stores in-frame clones only, minus some. Altogether roughly 23,000 clones are present, 72% being singletons, with the ten largest covering 9.5% to 13%.

This material consisted of CD4+ T cells from PBMCs cultured with HCoV-NL63 spike peptides, taken after COVID-19 vaccination. The chain couples TRBV7-8 to TRBJ1-1; the D gene is possibly TRBD1 (6 bases). This sequence originates from a human donor who received a COVID-19 vaccine. CDR3 DNA: TGTGCCAGCAGCGCCCGACAGGCAGGATACACTGAAGCTTTCTTT. Translated, it gives CASSARQAGYTEAFF.